This T cell receptor beta chain appears in the sequencing data of a study of T-cell memory formation after mild COVID-19 (dated by TCRdb to the early 2020s). Study-level background: TCR sequence clusters from the two donors were found to be largely donor specific. In a couple of donors, T-cell clones that expanded and contracted after mild COVID-19 were followed by sequencing TCRalpha and TCRbeta repertoires longitudinally. The cohort was made up of two young adult volunteers, one female and one male, who were previously healthy. General study outcomes and caveats: The second-wave clones that peaked on day 37 were not confirmed to be SARS-CoV-2 specific. Clones contracting from day 15 to 85 had balanced CD4/CD8 phenotypes, while a second wave expanding from day 15 to 37 was biased towards CD4+. The study covered only a couple of mild cases, and larger cohorts including severe cases with pre-infection samples were considered necessary. Contracting CD4+ clones were located mainly in the CM and EM memory subsets, whereas CD8+ clones were found to be enriched in EMRA. Some responding clones were detected in pre-infection memory, which suggested that pre-existing cross-reactive memory T cells had joined the SARS-CoV-2 response.

Trimming removed 0 bases from V and 7 bases from J, leaving 14 bases between the germline ends. Reading from cysteine to phenylalanine, the CDR3 counts 15 amino acids. The entry retains the CDR3 DNA only, 45 bases that are in frame from base 1. Sequences SGHDT (CDR1) and YYEEEE (CDR2) are obtained from the germline V gene. Ficoll-Paque density gradient centrifugation was used to isolate PBMCs. To note about this clonotype: The target of this receptor is not known. No base quality values were provided; no much bigger clone lies one nucleotide off.

Sequencing took place on an Illumina NovaSeq 6000. TCRalpha and TCRbeta cDNA libraries were built by 5'RACE with constant-segment primers, adding sample barcodes and unique molecular identifiers. RNA was extracted from every sample with Trizol reagent. Libraries were amplified in two PCR steps, with a second sample barcode and Illumina TruSeq adapters added in the second step. Sequencing of the libraries was done on an Illumina NovaSeq, producing 2 x 150 bp paired-end reads. The published analysis was carried out like this. The reads were demultiplexed and collapsed into UMI-guided consensus sequences using migec v1.2.7. Using mixcr v2.1.11, UMI consensuses were aligned to TRA and TRB V and J templates and then assembled into clonotypes. A clonotype was counted as expanded or contracted only when both edgeR and NoisET called the clonotype significant, with the noise models trained on biological replicates. For edgeR calls, the cutoffs were a false discovery rate-adjusted p below 0.01 and a log2 fold-change threshold of 1. As an exploratory analysis of dynamics, max-normalized trajectories of the 1000 most abundant clonotypes were examined with PCA combined with hierarchical clustering. Each responding clone was given a CD4 or CD8 phenotype based on the CD4+ and CD8+ repertoires, which had been sequenced separately. TCRdb reprocessed the public reads (quality trimming at Q25 with fastp, clone calling with MiXCR) and kept in-frame beta chains. Each CDR3 protein gets just one entry, which takes the most common genes and DNA from the rows behind it. Clone size and V and J calls follow TCRdb, not the original study. The sample data list more than 110,000 distinct CDR3 sequences, and 13% to 15% of these were observed just once. Of the sample, more than 25% is held by the ten largest clones.

The sequence links TRBV5-6 to TRBJ2-1; the D gene is not confidently resolved. Sequenced: PBMCs or a T cell subset sorted from them (not recorded which). This clonotype originated in an adult woman who had mild COVID-19 (a few samples of this study predate the infection). The sample titles of this study are shuffled in the database, so cell type and time point are left out; the donor was told from shared clones. The CDR3 protein: CASSLVAAAGNEQFF. The DNA sequence is given as TGTGCCAGCAGCTTGGTGGCAGCAGCCGGGAATGAGCAGTTCTTC.